Described below is a single T cell receptor beta chain sequence and its context. The antigen is unknown. This record comes from a study of cytomegalovirus exposure and HLA in healthy donors. Turning to the study itself: Genotyping showed roughly 86% of 398 donors falling in the Caucasian-associated ancestry cluster. General study points: Accurate prediction of HLA-A and HLA-B alleles (for most subjects) was reportedly achieved from TCR beta sequences.

PCR primers comprised 60 Vbeta and 13 Jbeta primers. Assay used: immunoSEQ multiplex PCR; TCRdb lists only in-frame clones, some missing. The data hold approximately 120,000 clones, with just under 75% observed a single time. With 4 bases removed from V and 6 bases from J, the gap between germline ends came to 13 bases. In germline, CDR1 is MNHNY, CDR2 SVGAGI (reference sequence). This CDR3 region has 14 residues. Sequencing input: PBMCs. The chain joins TRBV6-6 to TRBJ2-1; D perhaps matches TRBD2 (5 bases). The receptor's source is a man between 60 and 75 years old in good health and CMV-seropositive. The CDR3 nucleotides are TGTGCCAGCAGTTTGCTCCGGGAAGGCAATGAGCAGTTCTTC. Its protein is CASSLLREGNEQFF.